These 14 T cell receptor beta chains came from one sample sequenced in a study of technical replicates of blood from four donors. The method was immunoSEQ multiplex PCR; TCRdb's version includes in-frame clones alone and lacks a portion of them. Among more than 70,000 clones listed, about 96% were seen once. Sequencing input: T cells isolated from PBMCs. The receptors here all came from a human donor in good health.

A single count supports this clone. The chain is built from TRBV30 and TRBJ1-1; D perhaps matches TRBD1 (5 bases). The ends were cut back, 3 bases at V and 7 bases at J, with 12 bases in the middle. This CDR3 is built from 12 residues. The germline gives CDR1 GTSNPN, CDR2 SVGIG (reference sequence). CDR3 bases: TGTGCCTGGAGCGCCCGGGGGATTGAAGCTTTCTTT. Encoded protein: CAWSARGIEAFF. Variable domain in full (rest from reference TRBV30 and TRBJ1-1): SQTIHQWPATLVQPVGSPLSLECTVEGTSNPNLYWYRQAAGRGLQLLFYSVGIGQISSEVPQNLSASRPQDRQFILSSKKLLLSDSGFYLCAWSARGIEAFFGQGTRLTVV.

The V call is TRBV29-1, the J call TRBJ2-3, with TRBD2 identical over 7 bases. Germline loops: CDR1 SQVTM, CDR2 ANQGSEA. The V segment lost 4 bases and the J segment 3 bases; nucleotides outside the gene matches: 19. The CDR3 is 18 residues long. CDR3 nucleotide sequence: TGCAGCGTTGTCGGGGGGTATAGCGGCCTAGCTGTTACAGATACGCAGTATTTT. It yields the protein CSVVGGYSGLAVTDTQYF.

The rearrangement links TRBV5-4 to TRBJ2-1; 9 bases are shared with TRBD2. The length of the CDR3 is 17 residues. The V gene's germline CDR1 is SGHNT and CDR2 YYREEE (reference sequence). Germline trimming cut 5 bases from V and 7 bases from J; bases unmatched to any gene: 16. For the CDR3, the DNA is TGTGCCAGCAGTGTATACGGGCGGGGGGGCCTAAGGAATGAGCAGTTCTTC. It codes for CASSVYGRGGLRNEQFF.

The chain employs TRBV7-9 and TRBJ1-2; 10 bases match TRBD1. The length of the CDR3 is 17 residues. V trimming: 1 base; J trimming: 6 bases; junction bases outside the gene matches: 11. Germline CDR1 reads SEHNR; CDR2 reads FQNEAQ (reference sequence). This CDR3 reads CASSLGGQGESRDGYTF. The CDR3 nucleotides are TGTGCCAGCAGCTTAGGAGGACAGGGGGAAAGTCGCGATGGCTACACCTTC.

The V gene is TRBV6-1, the J gene TRBJ2-3; 8 positions match TRBD2. CDR1 is MNHNS and CDR2 is SASEGT in the germline V gene. The CDR3 sequence is 15 residues long. J gave up 0 bases and V 4 bases, and 3 bases lay outside the gene matches. The CDR3 is CASSAPSGSTDTQYF. DNA of the CDR3: TGTGCCAGCAGTGCCCCTAGCGGGAGCACAGATACGCAGTATTTT.

J is TRBJ1-6 and V is TRBV4-1; tentatively, D is TRBD1 (6 bases). Germline V lookup: CDR1 MGHRA, CDR2 YSYEKL. V gave up 0 bases and J gave up 4 bases, with 13 bases separating them. The CDR3 runs to 17 residues. The CDR3 is CASSQDGRGEYNSPLHF. The DNA of the CDR3 is TGCGCCAGCAGCCAAGACGGCAGGGGAGAGTATAATTCACCCCTCCACTTT.

The sample holds one count of this clone. The chain recombines TRBV6-1 with TRBJ1-5; D is unclear. Trimming took off 2 bases at V and 4 bases at J, with 9 bases between the two ends. Germline assignment: CDR1 MNHNS and CDR2 SASEGT. The CDR3 totals 14 residues. CDR3 region: CASSETFKNQPQHF. CDR3 nucleotides: TGTGCCAGCAGTGAAACTTTCAAGAATCAGCCCCAGCATTTT.

V and J are TRBV19 and TRBJ1-2; D gene ambiguous. This CDR3 has 13 residues. Germline CDR1 and CDR2: LNHDA and SQIVND (reference sequence). The V gene lost 6 bases and the J gene lost 2 bases, with 10 bases spanning the gap. In DNA, the CDR3 is TGTGCCAGTAGAGAAAGACTGAACTATGGCTACACCTTC. Translated, it gives CASRERLNYGYTF.

This clone was counted a single time. This sequence joins TRBV9 and TRBJ1-2, with D possibly matching TRBD1 (5 bases). Germline CDR1 reads SGDLS; CDR2 reads YYNGEE. This CDR3 has 18 residues. The V end was cut by 0 bases, the J end by 4 bases, with 22 bases between. The CDR3 region is CASSVGLYAGHGSYGYTF. The CDR3, as DNA: TGTGCCAGCAGCGTAGGCCTTTACGCTGGACACGGAAGCTATGGCTACACCTTC.

The chain uses TRBV21-1 and TRBJ1-2. TRBV21-1 is designated a pseudogene. The CDR3 sequence is 16 residues long. The CDR3 protein is CASSTLKEAGLYGYTF. CDR3 sequence (DNA): TGTGCCAGCAGCACGCTTAAGGAGGCGGGGCTCTATGGCTACACCTTC.

The J gene is TRBJ1-2, the V gene TRBV11-3, with 8 bases identical to TRBD1. This CDR3 region has 14 residues. Unmatched junction bases numbered 5, after V lost 5 bases and J lost 3 bases. Germline CDR1 reads SGHNT; CDR2 reads YENEEA. CDR3 DNA: TGTGCCAGCAGCGCCCCGGGACAGGACTATGGCTACACCTTC. The encoded protein is CASSAPGQDYGYTF.

The genes are TRBV28 and TRBJ1-2; unclear D gene. This CDR3 has 17 residues. Germline V gene data show CDR1 as MDHEN and CDR2 as SYDVKM. V dropped 7 bases and J dropped 0 bases, with 21 bases sitting between them. The DNA for the CDR3 is TGTGCCAGCACCTTGGCGGACTACACAGTGCCTAACTATGGCTACACCTTC. It codes for CASTLADYTVPNYGYTF.

The rearrangement uses TRBV15 and TRBJ2-3, with D perhaps matching TRBD2 (7 bases). Germline V gene data show CDR1 as LNHNV and CDR2 as YYDKDF (reference sequence). This CDR3 region has 16 residues. V gave up 6 bases and J gave up 3 bases, with 19 bases separating them. CDR3 protein: CATRIVAGAGTDTQYF. CDR3 coding DNA: TGTGCCACCAGAATAGTGGCGGGGGCCGGTACAGATACGCAGTATTTT.

The CDR3: CASSLTSGGAYEQYF. The CDR3 DNA follows: TGTGCCAGCTCACTAACTAGCGGGGGGGCCTACGAGCAGTACTTC. The V and J genes are TRBV18 and TRBJ2-7; 13 bases are a match to TRBD2. V lost 4 bases and J lost 2; bases outside the gene matches: 2. Germline CDR1 and CDR2: KGHSH and LQKENI. CDR3 length: 15 residues.